This TCR beta chain emerged from a study of T cells in Graves' hyperthyroidism and ophthalmopathy (dated 2019 in TCRdb). For the wider study: Peripheral blood was sampled at the time of initial diagnosis, prior to any treatment. TCR V-J signatures able to tell the groups apart were searched for in a discovery cohort of 100 patients, of whom more than 40 had Graves' ophthalmopathy and about 55 had stable Graves' hyperthyroidism. Prospective prediction of ophthalmopathy was tested in an independent validation cohort consisting of about 19 hyperthyroidism patients and approximately 16 patients who later progressed to ophthalmopathy. The 100 discovery patients were randomly split 7:3 into training and test sets. In about 6 Graves' hyperthyroidism patients, the study also compared T-cell repertoires from thyroid tissue with T-cell repertoires from blood. Once sampling was done, hyperthyroidism patients were given methimazole at a starting dose of 30 mg daily, whereas ophthalmopathy patients were given high-dose intravenous methylprednisolone. TCR Vbeta CDR3 sequencing of fewer than 150 peripheral blood samples (approximately 44 ophthalmopathy, 75 to 80 hyperthyroidism and roughly 17 progressor patients) is reported in the paper. Overall study outcomes, separate from this receptor: Sample size was not statistically predetermined, and investigators were not blinded to group allocation. A 13 V-J signature model separated ophthalmopathy from stable hyperthyroidism, with approximately 86% sensitivity and 81.08% specificity in cross-validation and 80%/75% in testing. Most expanded thyroid clonotypes (frequency above 0.001) were also found in blood, which suggests that blood repertoires may mirror thyroid immune responses. In validation, progression to ophthalmopathy was predicted by the model with roughly 71% sensitivity and just over 72% specificity, a median of roughly 6.4 months before onset.

Stable Graves' hyperthyroidism was defined as the absence of progression to ophthalmopathy over 18 months of follow-up. Hyperthyroidism patients were newly diagnosed, had a disease duration of under 2 months, and were aged 18 to 65 years. Patients with uncontrolled infections, other autoimmune diseases, pregnancy or lactation were excluded. Diagnoses were established on the basis of clinical symptoms, serum thyroxine and TRAb, thyroid ultrasound, and orbital computed tomography. PBMCs were isolated from 8 to 10 ml of fresh peripheral blood by Ficoll-Paque density gradient centrifugation. Total RNA was extracted using Trizol reagent, and RNA quality was assessed on an Agilent 2100 Bioanalyzer. The CDR3 contains 16 residues, cysteine and phenylalanine counted. Only CDR3 DNA is held: 48 bases, read in frame from base 1. CDR1 KGHSH and CDR2 LQKENI were looked up in the germline V gene. V is clipped by 3 bases and J by 2 bases, and the sequence between their germline boundaries is 14 bases long.

Amplification of TCR beta CDR3 regions was carried out from RNA transcripts. The TCR CDR3 was subjected to a first round of RT-PCR using the HTBI primer set and the Qiagen OneStep RT-PCR kit. A second multiplex PCR round built the libraries, followed by size selection and purification. The libraries were sequenced on an Illumina HiSeq2000 using paired-end 100 bp reads. As for the authors' bioinformatics: SOAPnuke was used to process the raw data, throwing out any read that contained adapters or uncalled bases, had a mean Phred below 15, or lacked an exact constant-primer or identifier match. High-quality paired reads were merged with COPE v1.2.5, and unique nucleotide sequences were defined as clonotypes. MiTCR v1.1 was used to align clonotypes to the IMGT TRBV, TRBD and TRBJ reference segments. The analysis was restricted to V-J combinations with a frequency above 0.0001, which together covered roughly 99% of the repertoires. A TCS score was defined as the ratio of F50 (clonal expansion) to E x V (chaos), with BLOSUM62-based TCRdist applied between CDR3 peptides within each V-J. Welch's t-statistics and random forest reduced just over 500 V-J features to 10 to 15, which were used in a naive Bayes classifier (R e1071). TCRdb itself trimmed the public reads at Q25 with fastp, ran MiXCR and retained productive beta chains. Under each unique CDR3 protein, matching rows form one entry showing the most common genes and DNA. The V and J calls were not made by the authors but by TCRdb's processing. Recorded for this sample are some 350,000 distinct CDR3 sequences; about 18% of them occurred a single time. Of the sample, 3.7% falls within the top ten clones.

This clonotype has more than one count but fewer than ten. This receptor's antigen is unknown. Base qualities are not recorded, but no much larger clone differs from it by a single base. This sequence originates from a woman between 18 and 29 years old with Graves' hyperthyroidism. The rearrangement joined TRBV18 to TRBJ1-5, with no D gene named confidently. The source material was blood. The base sequence is TGTGCCAGCTCACCTTTCGGGATTCGCGGCAATCAGCCCCAGCATTTT. This translates into CASSPFGIRGNQPQHF.